Sequencing of this TCR beta chain was carried out in a study of blood T cell repertoires in COVID-19. About the study: COVID-19 samples, acute and convalescent, were from the United States, Italy and Spain. In each case, the material was cDNA or gDNA derived from T cells, B-cell-depleted T cells, or PBMCs.

How the authors handled the data: Scientists estimated how many nucleated cells there were by amplifying reference gene primers. Clones were sequenced by immunoSEQ multiplex PCR, and TCRdb holds only the in-frame ones, with some missing. V, J and clone size were drawn from that table, and D and trimming were deduced from the DNA. This sample has some 230,000 clones, with 84% found just once. This CDR3 has 15 residues. The J segment lost 5 bases and the V segment lost 6 bases, leaving 9 bases of the junction unmatched. The V gene's germline CDR1 is SGHRS and CDR2 YFSETQ. The clonotype originates from a woman aged 25 to 45 who had recovered from COVID-19. The genes are TRBV5-1 and TRBJ2-2; 8 bases fit TRBD1. The sample consisted of peripheral blood. The CDR3 loop is CASMGGQGLTGELFF. CDR3 nucleotide sequence: TGCGCCAGCATGGGCGGACAGGGATTAACCGGGGAGCTGTTTTTT.